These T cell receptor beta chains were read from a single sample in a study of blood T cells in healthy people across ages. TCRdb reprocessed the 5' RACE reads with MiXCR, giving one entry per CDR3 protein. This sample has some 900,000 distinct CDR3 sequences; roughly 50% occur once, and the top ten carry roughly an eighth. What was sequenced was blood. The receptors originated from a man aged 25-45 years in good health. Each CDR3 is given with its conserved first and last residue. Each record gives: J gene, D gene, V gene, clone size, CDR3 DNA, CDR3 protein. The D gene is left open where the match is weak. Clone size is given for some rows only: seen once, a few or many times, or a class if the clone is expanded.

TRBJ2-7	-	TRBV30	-	TGTGCCTGGAGTGACGACCAACCCTACGAGCAGTACTTC	CAWSDDQPYEQYF
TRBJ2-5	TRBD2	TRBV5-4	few	TGTGCCAGCAGCTTGGTTGACGGGGGGGCCAAGACCCAGTACTTC	CASSLVDGGAKTQYF
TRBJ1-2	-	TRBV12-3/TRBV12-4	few	TGTGCCAGCAGCTTAGTCCGCGACTATGGCTACACCTTC	CASSLVRDYGYTF
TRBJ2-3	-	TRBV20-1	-	TGCAGTGCCAGATCCTACGGGGACGGCACAGATACGCAGTATTTT	CSARSYGDGTDTQYF
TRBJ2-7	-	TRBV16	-	TGTGCCAGCACCAAGACAGACTACGAGCAGTACTTC	CASTKTDYEQYF
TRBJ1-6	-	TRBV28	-	TGTGCCAGCAGTTTTCCCCCTACGATAACTCTTACTTCACCCCTCCACTTT	CASSFPPTITLTSPLHF
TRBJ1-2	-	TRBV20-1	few	TGCAGTGCTAGAGAGGGAGAGTTTGGCTACACCTTC	CSAREGEFGYTF
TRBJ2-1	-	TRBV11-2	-	TGTGCCAGCAGCGGACTGGGCTCCTACAATGAGCAGTTCTTC	CASSGLGSYNEQFF
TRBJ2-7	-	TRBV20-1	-	TGCAGTGCTCGACGTGTGGGGACCTCCTACGAGCAGTACTTC	CSARRVGTSYEQYF
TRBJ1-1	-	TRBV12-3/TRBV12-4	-	TGTGCCAGCAGTTTTAGGAGGGGTAACACTGAAGCTTTCTTT	CASSFRRGNTEAFF
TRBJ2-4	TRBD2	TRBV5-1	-	TGCGCCAGCAGCTTGGCCGCTAGCGGGGGGGCCTGGGACATTCAGTACTTC	CASSLAASGGAWDIQYF
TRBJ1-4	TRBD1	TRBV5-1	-	TGCGCCAGCAGCTTGATGTGGGACAGGGACGAAATCCGGGGGATGAAACTGTTTTTT	CASSLMWDRDEIRGMKLFF
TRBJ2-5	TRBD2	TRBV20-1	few	TGCAGTGCGACACCCTTCAGTAGCGGGGGGTACCAAGAGACCCAGTACTTC	CSATPFSSGGYQETQYF
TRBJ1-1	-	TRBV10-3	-	TGTGCCATCAGTGAGAGGGGGGGCACTGAAGCTTTCTTT	CAISERGGTEAFF
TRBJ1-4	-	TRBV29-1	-	TGCAGCGTCCGGGAAAAACTTGCAACTAATGAAAAACTGTTTTTT	CSVREKLATNEKLFF